A single sample is the source of the 9 T cell receptor beta chains below, sequenced in a study of low-dose radiotherapy and immunotherapy resistance in tumors. Covering alpha and beta chains, TRAV- and TRBV-specific primers were used for the first-strand cDNA. TCRs were amplified for roughly 20 PCR cycles with a constant-region primer and V-primer adapter. TCRdb reprocessed the reads with MiXCR, giving one entry per CDR3 protein. This sample carries about 100,000 distinct CDR3 sequences, less than 25% of them seen once, and the ten largest clones take roughly 3.9%. Time point described: after trial treatment. Treatment denoted: LDRT plus nivolumab, ipilimumab, low-dose cyclophosphamide and aspirin (RACIN trial). This sample comprised PBMCs, obtained after low-dose radiotherapy plus immunotherapy. The receptors here all came from a male donor with prostate cancer.

Ten or more counts support this clonotype. CDR3 protein: CASSLPGQGFRGYTF. The CDR3 nucleotides are TGTGCCAGCAGCTTACCAGGACAGGGATTTCGTGGCTACACCTTC. This chain links TRBV7-9 with TRBJ1-2, with 8 bases matching TRBD1. V lost 2 bases, J lost 7 bases, and 9 bases stayed unmatched. This CDR3 contains 15 residues. Germline values: CDR1 SEHNR, CDR2 FQNEAQ (reference sequence).

In its sample, this clonotype was seen many times. J is TRBJ2-7 and V is TRBV5-1; 9 bases agree with TRBD1. This CDR3 region has 14 residues. Germline CDR1 SGHRS, CDR2 YFSETQ. Losses at the gene ends were 4 bases for V and 3 bases for J; bases not matched to a gene: 5. In DNA form, the CDR3 reads TGCGCCAGCAGCCCCGGGACAGGGCTCTACGAGCAGTACTTC. The encoded protein is CASSPGTGLYEQYF.

This clonotype was observed at least ten times. This chain connects TRBV6-6 to TRBJ2-5; D gene uncertain. CDR1 is MNHNY, CDR2 SVGAGI, per germline (reference sequence). This CDR3 contains 16 residues. V was shortened by 0 bases and J by 2 bases, with 13 bases between the two germline ends. Here the CDR3 DNA reads TGTGCCAGCAGTTACTCCGGCGAGGAACTTCAAGAGACCCAGTACTTC. Its translation: CASSYSGEELQETQYF.

The sample holds many counts of this clonotype. The chain employs TRBV7-8 and TRBJ2-7; tentatively, D is TRBD1 or TRBD2 (5 bases each). V was clipped by 4 bases and J by 7 bases, with 23 bases between them. Germline V gene data show CDR1 as SGHVS and CDR2 as FQNEAQ. The CDR3 is 16 residues long. The CDR3 loop is CASSSDGTETPWEQYF. The CDR3 DNA reads TGTGCCAGCAGCTCAGATGGGACGGAGACCCCTTGGGAGCAGTACTTC.

As regards this clonotype: A far bigger clonotype differs at one base, so this is likely a read error. The chain joins TRBV6-2 or TRBV6-3 to TRBJ2-1, with 8 nucleotides matching TRBD1. The germline CDR1 and CDR2 sequences are MNHEY and SVGEGT. The junction had 5 bases not matched to a gene; V was cut back by 6 bases and J by 10 bases. This CDR3 has 12 amino acids. CDR3 amino acids: CASRPGTGEQFF. The CDR3 nucleotides read TGTGCCAGCAGACCCGGGACAGGCGAGCAGTTCTTC.

This clonotype has at least ten counts. The chain carries TRBV11-2 and TRBJ1-4; 7 bases agree with TRBD1. The CDR3 has 14 amino acids. The V gene's germline CDR1 is SGHAT and CDR2 FQNNGV. J was trimmed by 4 bases and V by 5 bases; bases with no gene match: 4. This chain's CDR3 is CASSHRDSNEKLFF. The DNA for the CDR3 is TGTGCCAGCAGCCACCGGGACAGTAATGAAAAACTGTTTTTT.

This clonotype was observed at least ten times. The CDR3 DNA sequence: TGTGCCAGCAGCCCGAAGAGTGGCTATGGCTACACCTTC. Translation gives CASSPKSGYGYTF. The chain uses TRBV12-3 or TRBV12-4 and TRBJ1-2; no reliable D call. Between the trimmed V and J ends, which lost 6 bases and 4 bases, there was a span of 12 bases. The CDR3 totals 13 residues.

V gene TRBV10-2 combines with J gene TRBJ2-5; D may be TRBD2 (5 bases). V was shortened by 2 bases and J by 4 bases, with 11 bases between the two germline ends. This CDR3 spans 14 amino acids. Germline CDR1 and CDR2: WSHSY and SAAADI. The DNA of the CDR3 is TGCGCCAGCAGTGAGGTAGCTAGCCTAGAGACCCAGTACTTC. Its protein is CASSEVASLETQYF.

Many counts were recorded for this clonotype. The J gene is TRBJ2-1, the V gene TRBV10-3; D not resolved. The CDR3 is made up of 12 amino acids. CDR1 ENHRY and CDR2 SYGVKD come from the germline V gene. Trimming shortened V by 6 bases and J by 5 bases, and 8 bases separated the two germline ends. The CDR3 sequence is CAIRTVDNEQFF. CDR3 nucleotides: TGTGCCATCAGAACGGTGGACAATGAGCAGTTCTTC.